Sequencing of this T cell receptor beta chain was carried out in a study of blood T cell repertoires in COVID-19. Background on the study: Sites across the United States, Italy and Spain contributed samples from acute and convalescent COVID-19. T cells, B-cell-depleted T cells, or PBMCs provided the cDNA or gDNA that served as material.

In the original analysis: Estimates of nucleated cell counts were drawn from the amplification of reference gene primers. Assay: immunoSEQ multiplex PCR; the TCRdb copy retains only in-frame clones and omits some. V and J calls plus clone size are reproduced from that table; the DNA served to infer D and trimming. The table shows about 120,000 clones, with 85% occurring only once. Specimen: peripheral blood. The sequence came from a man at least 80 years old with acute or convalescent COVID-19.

The CDR3 DNA reads as TGTGCCTCTAGACAGGGGAGGTTAAATGAAAAACTGTTTTTT. This encodes CASRQGRLNEKLFF. The chain joins TRBV27 to TRBJ1-4; 8 bases match TRBD1. The CDR3 has 14 amino acids. Germline loops: CDR1 MNHEY, CDR2 SMNVEV (reference sequence). Unmatched junction bases numbered 10, after V lost 11 bases and J lost 5 bases.